This T cell receptor (beta chain) derives from a study of T cell repertoires in cytomegalovirus infection. Study in general: Signatures in public TCR beta sequences pointed to both CMV infection and matching HLA type.

Whole-study results and caveats: In two of eight donors, the top clonotype was HLA-C-restricted CMV-specific. CMV carriers having the relevant HLA were flagged by cumulative public TCR beta family frequency.

From the reads, TCRdb called clonotypes with MiXCR, one entry per CDR3 protein. Of some 180,000 distinct CDR3 sequences listed, about a sixth are singletons. CDR3 length equals 15 residues. V trimming: 4 bases; J trimming: 5 bases; junction bases outside the gene matches: 8. Points on this clonotype: Its antigen is not known.

Material for sequencing was CD8+ T cells from PBMCs. The J gene is TRBJ2-5, the V gene TRBV12-3 or TRBV12-4; the match to TRBD1 covers 9 bases. This sequence originates from a human donor in good health (CMV status not recorded). Some clones in this sample may be carry-over from other donors' samples. The DNA for the CDR3 is TGTGCCAGCAGTTCACCCGGGACAGGGTTGGAGACCCAGTACTTC. As protein: CASSSPGTGLETQYF.